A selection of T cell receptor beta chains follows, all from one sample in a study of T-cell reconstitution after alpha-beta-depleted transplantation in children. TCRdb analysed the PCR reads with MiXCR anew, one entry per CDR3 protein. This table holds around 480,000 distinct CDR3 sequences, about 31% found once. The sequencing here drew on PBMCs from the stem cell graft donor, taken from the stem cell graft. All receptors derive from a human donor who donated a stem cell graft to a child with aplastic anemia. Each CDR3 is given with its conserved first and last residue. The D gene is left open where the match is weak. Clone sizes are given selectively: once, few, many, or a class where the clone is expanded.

CDR3: CASSYGDRGYTEAFF
DNA: TGTGCCAGCAGTTACGGTGATAGGGGTTACACTGAAGCTTTCTTT
J: TRBJ1-1
V: TRBV6-5
size: NA
D: NA

CDR3: CSARRPHYNEQFF
DNA: TGCAGTGCAAGAAGGCCCCACTACAATGAGCAGTTCTTC
J: TRBJ2-1
V: TRBV20-1
size: NA
D: NA

CDR3: CASTLPGSTGELFF
DNA: TGTGCCAGCACCCTCCCGGGGTCCACCGGGGAGCTGTTTTTT
J: TRBJ2-2
V: TRBV12-3/TRBV12-4
size: NA
D: NA

CDR3: CASSVAFSGANVLTF
DNA: TGTGCCAGCAGCGTAGCGTTCTCTGGGGCCAACGTCCTGACTTTC
J: TRBJ2-6
V: TRBV9
size: NA
D: NA

CDR3: CASSQDVRRLAGVHTGELFF
DNA: TGTGCCAGCAGCCAAGATGTGCGGAGACTAGCGGGAGTACACACCGGGGAGCTGTTTTTT
J: TRBJ2-2
V: TRBV3-1
size: NA
D: TRBD2

CDR3: CASSQDREVSGYTF
DNA: TGTGCCAGCAGCCAGGACAGGGAGGTGTCTGGCTACACCTTC
J: TRBJ1-2
V: TRBV28
size: NA
D: TRBD1

CDR3: CASSLAFGQRYEQYF
DNA: TGTGCCAGCAGCTTAGCGTTTGGACAGAGGTACGAGCAGTACTTC
J: TRBJ2-7
V: TRBV7-2
size: NA
D: NA

CDR3: CASSLTRWTEAFF
DNA: TGTGCCAGCAGTTTAACGAGGTGGACTGAAGCTTTCTTT
J: TRBJ1-1
V: TRBV27
size: NA
D: NA

CDR3: CASSLPWVGQGVNEQFF
DNA: TGTGCCAGCAGCTTGCCCTGGGTGGGACAGGGCGTCAATGAGCAGTTCTTC
J: TRBJ2-1
V: TRBV21-1
size: NA
D: NA

CDR3: CASSLGGSPDTQYF
DNA: TGTGCCAGCAGCCTGGGAGGGTCCCCAGATACGCAGTATTTT
J: TRBJ2-3
V: TRBV28
size: NA
D: TRBD2

CDR3: CSARVGGRARDEQFF
DNA: TGCAGTGCTAGAGTTGGCGGGAGGGCCAGAGATGAGCAGTTCTTC
J: TRBJ2-1
V: TRBV20-1
size: NA
D: TRBD2

CDR3: CATSDLRGMGTGELFF
DNA: TGTGCCACCAGTGATTTGCGAGGGATGGGCACCGGGGAGCTGTTTTTT
J: TRBJ2-2
V: TRBV24-1
size: few
D: NA

CDR3: CASSPSSTEAFF
DNA: TGTGCCAGCAGCCCGAGCAGCACTGAAGCTTTCTTT
J: TRBJ1-1
V: TRBV11-2
size: NA
D: NA

CDR3: CSARAAGDTQYF
DNA: TGCAGTGCTAGAGCCGCGGGAGATACGCAGTATTTT
J: TRBJ2-3
V: TRBV20-1
size: NA
D: NA

CDR3: CASSLGRGGNQPQHF
DNA: TGTGCCAGCAGCTTAGGCAGGGGTGGGAATCAGCCCCAGCATTTT
J: TRBJ1-5
V: TRBV7-8
size: NA
D: NA

CDR3: CASSGLVVINEQFF
DNA: TGTGCCAGCAGTGGACTAGTGGTAATCAATGAGCAGTTCTTC
J: TRBJ2-1
V: TRBV12-3/TRBV12-4
size: few
D: TRBD2

CDR3: CASSYSSDLEQFF
DNA: TGTGCCAGCAGTTACTCATCCGATTTAGAGCAGTTCTTC
J: TRBJ2-1
V: TRBV6-5
size: few
D: NA

CDR3: CASNTRGSNQPQHF
DNA: TGTGCCAGCAATACACGGGGTTCAAATCAGCCCCAGCATTTT
J: TRBJ1-5
V: TRBV27
size: NA
D: NA

CDR3: CSANTNTEAFF
DNA: TGCAGCGCTAACACGAACACTGAAGCTTTCTTT
J: TRBJ1-1
V: TRBV29-1
size: NA
D: NA

CDR3: CASSSRPGQDSNQPQHF
DNA: TGTGCCAGCAGTTCGCGTCCGGGACAGGATAGCAATCAGCCCCAGCATTTT
J: TRBJ1-5
V: TRBV12-3/TRBV12-4
size: NA
D: TRBD1

CDR3: CASSARDPGREAFF
DNA: TGTGCCAGCAGCGCGAGGGACCCCGGACGTGAAGCTTTCTTT
J: TRBJ1-1
V: TRBV9
size: NA
D: NA

CDR3: CASSLGDSRTDTQYF
DNA: TGTGCCAGCAGTTTAGGGGACAGCCGCACAGATACGCAGTATTTT
J: TRBJ2-3
V: TRBV27
size: NA
D: TRBD1

CDR3: CASSLVRAGEQFF
DNA: TGTGCCAGCAGCTTAGTGAGAGCGGGTGAGCAGTTCTTC
J: TRBJ2-1
V: TRBV7-7
size: NA
D: NA

CDR3: CASSIGHGETQYF
DNA: TGTGCCAGTAGTATAGGGCACGGGGAGACCCAGTACTTC
J: TRBJ2-5
V: TRBV19
size: NA
D: NA

CDR3: CASSSWTPLSYNEQFF
DNA: TGTGCCAGCAGCTCCTGGACTCCTTTATCCTACAATGAGCAGTTCTTC
J: TRBJ2-1
V: TRBV11-2
size: few
D: NA

CDR3: CAISEASYTDTQYF
DNA: TGTGCCATCAGTGAGGCAAGCTACACAGATACGCAGTATTTT
J: TRBJ2-3
V: TRBV10-3
size: few
D: NA

CDR3: CASSLGGGTAYNEQFF
DNA: TGTGCCAGCAGTTTAGGTGGAGGGACGGCCTACAATGAGCAGTTCTTC
J: TRBJ2-1
V: TRBV12-3/TRBV12-4
size: NA
D: NA

CDR3: CASSELAGSGHEQYF
DNA: TGTGCCAGCAGCGAGTTAGCGGGGTCGGGGCACGAGCAGTACTTC
J: TRBJ2-7
V: TRBV7-3
size: NA
D: TRBD2

CDR3: CASSESAGLTDTQYF
DNA: TGCGCCAGCAGTGAGTCGGCGGGGCTCACAGATACGCAGTATTTT
J: TRBJ2-3
V: TRBV10-1
size: NA
D: NA

CDR3: CASSIGDRVNTIYF
DNA: TGTGCCAGCAGTATCGGGGACAGGGTAAACACCATATATTTT
J: TRBJ1-3
V: TRBV6-1
size: few
D: TRBD1

CDR3: CASSTGTGVSYEQYF
DNA: TGTGCCAGCTCAACCGGGACAGGAGTATCCTACGAGCAGTACTTC
J: TRBJ2-7
V: TRBV18
size: many
D: TRBD1

CDR3: CSALTPGQETQYF
DNA: TGCAGTGCATTGACCCCCGGCCAAGAGACCCAGTACTTC
J: TRBJ2-5
V: TRBV20-1
size: NA
D: NA

CDR3: CASSLRTGGAQGYTF
DNA: TGTGCCAGCAGCTTAAGGACAGGGGGCGCCCAGGGCTACACCTTC
J: TRBJ1-2
V: TRBV7-9
size: NA
D: TRBD1

CDR3: CASSSDGTSRYTF
DNA: TGTGCCAGCAGCAGTGACGGGACATCACGCTACACCTTC
J: TRBJ1-2
V: TRBV6-1
size: NA
D: NA

CDR3: CASSQQGAGELFF
DNA: TGCGCCAGCAGCCAACAGGGGGCCGGGGAGCTGTTTTTT
J: TRBJ2-2
V: TRBV4-3
size: NA
D: TRBD1

CDR3: CASSWDGEQYF
DNA: TGTGCCAGCAGTTGGGACGGCGAGCAGTACTTC
J: TRBJ2-7
V: TRBV6-2/TRBV6-3
size: few
D: NA

CDR3: CASSWGTDTQYF
DNA: TGTGCCAGCAGCTGGGGCACAGATACGCAGTATTTT
J: TRBJ2-3
V: TRBV7-2
size: many
D: NA

CDR3: CASSQARSGGYNEQFF
DNA: TGCGCCAGCAGCCAAGCACGCTCAGGGGGGTACAATGAGCAGTTCTTC
J: TRBJ2-1
V: TRBV4-3
size: NA
D: NA

CDR3: CSAYIAGVGYEQFF
DNA: TGCAGTGCTTACATAGCGGGAGTAGGGTATGAGCAGTTCTTC
J: TRBJ2-1
V: TRBV20-1
size: few
D: TRBD2

CDR3: CASSLTPNEQFF
DNA: TGTGCCAGCAGCTTAACTCCCAATGAGCAGTTCTTC
J: TRBJ2-1
V: TRBV5-6
size: NA
D: NA

CDR3: CASSFNRTDTQYF
DNA: TGTGCCAGCAGTTTCAACAGGACAGATACGCAGTATTTT
J: TRBJ2-3
V: TRBV12-3/TRBV12-4
size: NA
D: NA

CDR3: CASSRTGVGEQFF
DNA: TGCGCCAGCAGCAGGACAGGGGTGGGCGAGCAGTTCTTC
J: TRBJ2-1
V: TRBV5-1
size: many
D: TRBD1

CDR3: CAIARQGNTDTQYF
DNA: TGTGCCATAGCCCGACAGGGGAACACAGATACGCAGTATTTT
J: TRBJ2-3
V: TRBV10-3
size: few
D: TRBD1

CDR3: CASSYPLNEQFF
DNA: TGTGCCAGCAGTTATCCCCTCAATGAGCAGTTCTTC
J: TRBJ2-1
V: TRBV6-2/TRBV6-3
size: NA
D: NA

CDR3: CASSSRIRTDTQYF
DNA: TGTGCCAGCAGTTCACGGATTCGCACAGATACGCAGTATTTT
J: TRBJ2-3
V: TRBV6-5
size: NA
D: NA

CDR3: CSALTSGSPYEQYF
DNA: TGCAGTGCGTTGACTAGCGGGAGCCCTTACGAGCAGTACTTC
J: TRBJ2-7
V: TRBV20-1
size: NA
D: TRBD2

CDR3: CASSYMGRRGYTF
DNA: TGTGCCAGCAGTTACATGGGGCGCCGGGGCTACACCTTC
J: TRBJ1-2
V: TRBV6-5
size: few
D: NA

CDR3: CASSSIYGYTF
DNA: TGTGCCAGCTCATCGATTTATGGCTACACCTTC
J: TRBJ1-2
V: TRBV18
size: NA
D: NA

CDR3: CASSLVLDEQFF
DNA: TGCGCCAGCAGCTTGGTGCTCGATGAGCAGTTCTTC
J: TRBJ2-1
V: TRBV5-1
size: few
D: NA

CDR3: CATSAGRVGEQYF
DNA: TGTGCCACCTCAGCGGGCAGGGTGGGTGAGCAGTACTTC
J: TRBJ2-7
V: TRBV7-2
size: NA
D: NA

CDR3: CASSLSRGGNQPQHF
DNA: TGTGCCAGCAGCTTATCTAGAGGGGGCAATCAGCCCCAGCATTTT
J: TRBJ1-5
V: TRBV7-8
size: many
D: NA

CDR3: CASSFLAGGINEQFF
DNA: TGTGCCAGCAGCTTCCTAGCGGGAGGGATCAATGAGCAGTTCTTC
J: TRBJ2-1
V: TRBV7-9
size: NA
D: TRBD2

CDR3: CASSSGPSYGYTF
DNA: TGTGCCAGCAGTTCCGGACCGAGCTATGGCTACACCTTC
J: TRBJ1-2
V: TRBV6-2/TRBV6-3
size: once
D: NA

CDR3: CASSLRGGGIRSQPQHF
DNA: TGTGCCAGCAGCTTAAGGGGCGGGGGTATTAGAAGTCAGCCCCAGCATTTT
J: TRBJ1-5
V: TRBV7-2
size: NA
D: NA

CDR3: CASTRDPEAFF
DNA: TGTGCCAGCACGAGGGACCCTGAAGCTTTCTTT
J: TRBJ1-1
V: TRBV7-9
size: NA
D: NA

CDR3: CATENSNQPQHF
DNA: TGTGCCACCGAAAATAGCAATCAGCCCCAGCATTTT
J: TRBJ1-5
V: TRBV6-2/TRBV6-3
size: NA
D: NA